The 14 T cell receptor beta chains reported below all come from one sample, sequenced in a study of shared clonotypes between healthy human individuals. Method: immunoSEQ multiplex PCR; TCRdb's copy keeps in-frame clones and lacks some. The table shows just over 2,000,000 clones, with over 85% occurring only once. The sequencing input was naive CD4+ T cells sorted from blood. Subset denoted: CD45RA+ positively selected. The receptors shown here come from a man in his late teens or twenties in good health.

The V call is TRBV29-1, the J call TRBJ2-1; 9 bases fit TRBD1. This CDR3 contains 12 residues. Trimming cost V 7 bases and J 5 bases; bases outside gene matches: 3. The germline CDR1 and CDR2 sequences are SQVTM and ANQGSEA. The CDR3 is CSADRGNNEQFF. The CDR3 region has the DNA TGCAGCGCCGACAGGGGGAACAATGAGCAGTTCTTC.

This chain joins TRBV19 and TRBJ2-1; 12 nucleotides agree with TRBD1. V lost 5 bases to trimming and J lost 2 bases; unmatched junction nucleotides: 13. Germline CDR1 reads LNHDA; CDR2 reads SQIVND (reference sequence). This CDR3 comprises 19 residues. CDR3 sequence reads: CASSYSGTGGGTPYNEQFF. The CDR3 coding sequence is TGTGCCAGTAGTTACTCCGGGACAGGGGGCGGAACTCCCTACAATGAGCAGTTCTTC. Looking up the rest from reference TRBV19 and TRBJ2-1 gives the full variable domain: DGGITQSPKYLFRKEGQNVTLSCEQNLNHDAMYWYRQDPGQGLRLIYYSQIVNDFQKGDIAEGYSVSREKKESFPLTVTSAQKNPTAFYLCASSYSGTGGGTPYNEQFFGPGTRLTVL.

This chain joins TRBV18 and TRBJ1-6, with D unclear. The CDR3 has 12 amino acids. The V end lost 3 bases, the J end lost 6 bases, and 3 bases lay between the germline ends. CDR1 KGHSH and CDR2 LQKENI come from the germline V gene. CDR3 DNA sequence: TGTGCCAGCTCACCGTTTAATTCACCCCTCCACTTT. Its protein product is CASSPFNSPLHF.

The chain recombines TRBV6-6 with TRBJ1-5; D unclear. Looked up from germline, CDR1 is MNHNY and CDR2 is SVGAGI (reference sequence). There are 15 residues in the CDR3. V was clipped by 0 bases and J by 3 bases, with 9 bases between them. The CDR3 region is CASSYSFRNNQPQHF. CDR3 nucleotide sequence: TGTGCCAGCAGTTACTCGTTCAGAAACAATCAGCCCCAGCATTTT.

The chain uses TRBV10-3 and TRBJ2-3; D is ambiguous. This CDR3 contains 15 residues. The germline V gene has CDR1 ENHRY and CDR2 SYGVKD. The V end was cut by 6 bases, the J end by 3 bases, with 16 bases between. CDR3: CAIRPGPSPTDTQYF. The CDR3 bases are TGTGCCATCAGGCCGGGCCCCTCCCCGACAGATACGCAGTATTTT.

The chain carries TRBV2 and TRBJ1-2; D perhaps matches TRBD1 (6 bases). This CDR3 is built from 16 residues. Germline V CDR1 and CDR2: SNHLY, FYNNEI. Trimming shortened V by 3 bases and J by 4 bases, and 18 bases separated the two germline ends. CDR3 DNA: TGTGCCAGCAGTGACTGGGACAAGGGGGGACCCTATGGCTACACCTTC. As protein: CASSDWDKGGPYGYTF.

This chain connects TRBV28 to TRBJ2-5; possibly TRBD2 for D (6 bases). In germline, CDR1 is MDHEN, CDR2 SYDVKM. Trimming pared 6 bases from V and 5 bases from J, leaving 22 bases between. The CDR3 sequence is 16 residues long. The CDR3 loop is CASSPRSPGGRETQYF. The DNA of the CDR3 is TGTGCCAGCAGCCCCAGGTCCCCTGGAGGGAGGGAGACCCAGTACTTC.

This clone came up once. This chain connects TRBV7-9 to TRBJ1-6; 7 bases agree with TRBD1. The junction had 4 bases not matched to a gene; V was cut back by 2 bases and J by 6 bases. The CDR3 has 15 amino acids. Germline V gene sequence: CDR1 SEHNR, CDR2 FQNEAQ (reference sequence). The CDR3 loop reads CASSLRDSLNSPLHF. The CDR3 nucleotides read TGTGCCAGCAGCTTAAGGGACAGTCTTAATTCACCCCTCCACTTT.

This chain connects TRBV2 to TRBJ2-3, with D tentatively TRBD1 or TRBD2 (5 bases each). V lost 7 bases and J lost 3, with 11 bases in between. The CDR3 consists of 13 residues. Germline V lookup: CDR1 SNHLY, CDR2 FYNNEI. The CDR3 loop is CASNGDGTDTQYF. In nucleotides, the CDR3 is TGTGCCAGCAACGGGGACGGGACAGATACGCAGTATTTT.

The J gene is TRBJ2-7, the V gene TRBV5-8; no clear D gene. Germline CDR1 reads SGHTS; CDR2 reads YDEGEE. The CDR3 spans 14 residues. Between the trimmed V and J ends, which lost 5 bases and 0 bases, there was a span of 12 bases. CDR3 residues: CASRAVGSSYEQYF. The CDR3 bases are TGTGCCAGCAGAGCCGTTGGCAGCTCCTACGAGCAGTACTTC.

V is TRBV6-5 and J is TRBJ2-4; D gene unclear. This CDR3 has 12 amino acids. The germline V and J ends were trimmed by 4 bases and 3 bases, with 4 bases remaining between them. The germline V gene has CDR1 MNHEY and CDR2 SVGAGI. CDR3 loop: CASSSYKNIQYF. DNA for the CDR3: TGTGCCAGCAGTTCATACAAAAACATTCAGTACTTC.

In this sample, this clone turned up once. The chain uses TRBV7-2 and TRBJ2-3; D gene uncertain. V gave up 5 bases and J gave up 6 bases, with 9 bases separating them. Germline-derived CDR1 and CDR2 are SGHTA and FQGNSA. The CDR3 is made up of 12 amino acids. The CDR3 loop reads CASSPHLDTQYF. The CDR3 DNA reads as TGTGCCAGCAGCCCCCACCTTGATACGCAGTATTTT.

The gene calls are TRBV5-1 and TRBJ2-7; the D gene is possibly TRBD2 (6 bases). Per germline, CDR1 SGHRS and CDR2 YFSETQ. The CDR3 totals 12 residues. Trimming stripped 4 bases from V and 6 bases from J, with 11 bases between. The CDR3 reads CASSPTGSEQYF. The CDR3 nucleotides are TGCGCCAGCAGCCCCACCGGGAGCGAGCAGTACTTC.

This chain joins TRBV6-1 and TRBJ1-2; weak D call: TRBD1 (6 bases). The CDR3 is 14 amino acids. Germline V gives CDR1 MNHNS, CDR2 SASEGT. V lost 6 bases and J lost 7, with 18 bases in between. The CDR3 is CASSPRGAAVGYTF. CDR3 sequence (DNA): TGTGCCAGCAGCCCGCGGGGGGCGGCTGTTGGCTACACCTTC.